Below, 23 T cell receptor beta chains from the same sample are listed, as sequenced in a study of cytomegalovirus exposure and HLA in healthy donors. This PCR relied on a set of 60 Vbeta primers and 13 Jbeta primers. Produced via immunoSEQ multiplex PCR; TCRdb's table is partial and in-frame only. The sample lists some 130,000 clones, approximately 80% occurring once. The sample comprised PBMCs. The source of these receptors is a woman between 50 and 59 years old in good health and CMV-seropositive.

The chain uses TRBV5-5 and TRBJ2-2, with a tentative D call TRBD2 (5 bases). V gave up 5 bases and J gave up 1 base, with 12 bases separating them. CDR1 SGHKS and CDR2 YYEKEE come from the germline V gene (reference sequence). The CDR3 runs to 15 residues. The CDR3 region has the DNA TGTGCCAGCAGGAGGGATACGGGGAACACCGGGGAGCTGTTTTTT. This gives the protein CASRRDTGNTGELFF.

This clone has a handful of counts. This rearrangement joins TRBV5-4 to TRBJ2-5; weak D call: TRBD2 (5 bases). The length of the CDR3 is 15 residues. Deletions cut 4 bases from V and 3 bases from J, with 16 bases between. CDR1 is SGHNT and CDR2 is YYREEE in the germline V gene (reference sequence). CDR3 bases: TGTGCCAGCAGCCCGAACTCCTACGGGGAAGAGACCCAGTACTTC. Amino acid sequence: CASSPNSYGEETQYF.

This clone was observed a few times. The rearrangement joins TRBV18 to TRBJ1-6; TRBD1 matches 8 bases. CDR1 is KGHSH, CDR2 LQKENI, per germline. The CDR3 extends over 16 amino acids. V was pared by 3 bases and J by 7 bases, with 8 bases of the junction left unmatched. CDR3 loop: CASSPNQGAWNSPLHF. CDR3 bases: TGTGCCAGCTCACCGAATCAGGGGGCCTGGAATTCACCCCTCCACTTT.

The chain employs TRBV11-2 and TRBJ2-1, with TRBD2 matching over 10 bases. V shed 3 bases and J 5 bases; nucleotides not matched to a gene: 7. Looked up from germline, CDR1 is SGHAT and CDR2 is FQNNGV. The CDR3 consists of 16 residues. Written as DNA, the CDR3 is TGTGCCAGCAGCTTCCTAGCGGGGGTAAAACACAATGAGCAGTTCTTC. Its translation is CASSFLAGVKHNEQFF.

V and J are TRBV4-2 and TRBJ2-7, with TRBD1 matching over 9 bases. V dropped 1 base and J dropped 4; count of bases not matched to a gene: 5. There are 15 residues in the CDR3. The germline CDR1 and CDR2 sequences are LGHNA and YNFKEQ. CDR3 in amino acids: CASSQGTGAPYEQYF. As DNA, the CDR3 is TGTGCCAGCAGCCAAGGGACAGGGGCCCCGTACGAGCAGTACTTC.

This clone was found once. The gene calls are TRBV6-4 and TRBJ1-2, with D unresolved. The CDR3 is 14 residues long. V was clipped by 0 bases and J by 4 bases, with 9 bases between them. Germline assignment: CDR1 MRHNA and CDR2 SNTAGT. The CDR3 DNA reads as TGTGCCAGCAGTGACTCTGGGCGCTCCTATGGCTACACCTTC. Translating it yields CASSDSGRSYGYTF.

This chain uses TRBV27 with TRBJ2-5, with 8 positions matching TRBD2. CDR1 is MNHEY, CDR2 SMNVEV, per germline (reference sequence). V lost 8 bases, J lost 5 bases, and 10 bases stayed unmatched. The CDR3 length is 14 residues. The CDR3 reads CASWLAGGTETQYF. CDR3 coding DNA: TGTGCCAGCTGGTTGGCGGGGGGCACGGAGACCCAGTACTTC.

This sequence joins TRBV19 and TRBJ1-5; D call uncertain. Trimming removed 6 bases at V and 1 base at J, with 10 bases between. CDR1 and CDR2 from the germline V gene are LNHDA and SQIVND (reference sequence). CDR3 length equals 14 residues. CDR3 sequence (DNA): TGTGCCAGTAGCCGTCGAGCCAGCAATCAGCCCCAGCATTTT. Protein sequence: CASSRRASNQPQHF.

This chain joins TRBV4-3 and TRBJ1-1; TRBD1 might be the D (5 bases). CDR3 size: 15 residues. Germline V gene data show CDR1 as LGHNA and CDR2 as YSLEER. Trimming took 0 bases from V and 4 from J, leaving 12 bases between them. CDR3: CASSQDSGPGTEAFF. The CDR3 DNA sequence: TGCGCCAGCAGCCAAGATTCAGGGCCTGGCACTGAAGCTTTCTTT.

The genes are TRBV7-9 and TRBJ1-6; D possibly corresponds to TRBD1 (5 bases). Trimming removed 2 bases at V and 10 bases at J, with 18 bases between. This CDR3 is built from 16 residues. Germline V gives CDR1 SEHNR, CDR2 FQNEAQ (reference sequence). The CDR3 DNA sequence: TGTGCCAGCAGCTTATCCAGGGCCGGTGAGAGGTCACCCCTCCACTTT. This codes for CASSLSRAGERSPLHF.

This sequence joins TRBV7-9 and TRBJ1-4, with TRBD1 matching 7 bases. CDR3 length equals 15 residues. In germline, CDR1 is SEHNR, CDR2 FQNEAQ (reference sequence). V lost 0 bases, J lost 6 bases, and 4 bases stayed unmatched. The CDR3 DNA follows: TGTGCCAGCAGCTTAGCAGGAGGGGGCTATGAAAAACTGTTTTTT. Translated, it gives CASSLAGGGYEKLFF.

The rearrangement uses TRBV25-1 and TRBJ2-7, with 7 nucleotides matching TRBD2. V gave up 0 bases and J gave up 6 bases; unmatched junction bases: 8. The V gene's germline CDR1 is MGHDK and CDR2 SYGVNS. The CDR3 is 15 amino acids. CDR3 DNA sequence: TGTGCCAGCAGTGAATATGGTAGCGGGCCCTCCGAGCAGTACTTC. Encoded protein: CASSEYGSGPSEQYF.

CDR3 residues: CASSSPTGEQYF. The CDR3 DNA is TGTGCCAGCAGCTCGCCGACAGGAGAGCAGTACTTC. The chain uses TRBV7-6 and TRBJ2-7; possibly TRBD1 for D (6 bases). CDR1 and CDR2 (germline): SGHVS, FNYEAQ. The germline V and J ends were trimmed by 4 bases and 7 bases, with 11 bases remaining between them. The CDR3 runs to 12 residues.

The V gene is TRBV18, the J gene TRBJ1-1; 11 bases fit TRBD1. Trimming took 3 bases from V and 5 from J; bases not matched to a gene: 11. The CDR3 length is 17 residues. The germline gives CDR1 KGHSH, CDR2 LQKENI. For the CDR3, the DNA is TGTGCCAGCTCACCCCCTGGACAGGGGGCCGGTTGGACTGAAGCTTTCTTT. Protein sequence: CASSPPGQGAGWTEAFF.

This sequence joins TRBV14 and TRBJ2-7, with D uncertain. V lost 4 bases and J 2 bases, leaving 12 bases between the germline ends. Per germline, CDR1 SGHDN and CDR2 FVKESK. The CDR3 spans 14 residues. CDR3 DNA sequence: TGTGCCAGCAGCCTATCTAGGCCTCCCTACGAGCAGTACTTC. It specifies CASSLSRPPYEQYF.

CDR3 sequence (DNA): TGTGCCAGCAGCTTAGGGGCAGGGGCTGATTCACCCCTCCACTTT. It is translated as CASSLGAGADSPLHF. The rearrangement joins TRBV7-9 to TRBJ1-6, with D possibly TRBD1 on 6 matching bases. The CDR3 is 15 amino acids. The V and J ends lost 1 base and 8 bases respectively, with 12 bases between them. The germline gives CDR1 SEHNR, CDR2 FQNEAQ (reference sequence).

In this sample, this clone turned up a few times. The gene calls are TRBV7-8 and TRBJ2-7; TRBD1 is a possible D gene (6 bases). Germline V gives CDR1 SGHVS, CDR2 FQNEAQ. There are 12 residues in the CDR3. V lost 5 bases, J lost 3 bases, and 8 bases lay in between. The CDR3 DNA reads TGTGCCAGCAGCCCCAGGGGCTACGAGCAGTACTTC. Amino acids: CASSPRGYEQYF.

The chain couples TRBV15 to TRBJ2-5; a weak D match, TRBD2 (5 bases). CDR3 length: 18 amino acids. Trimming removed 3 bases from V and 5 bases from J, with 25 bases in between. Per germline, CDR1 LNHNV and CDR2 YYDKDF (reference sequence). Here the CDR3 reads CATSSRAHPSGIGETQYF. CDR3 sequence (DNA): TGTGCCACCAGCAGTCGGGCCCACCCTTCGGGGATTGGTGAGACCCAGTACTTC.

CDR3 nucleotides: TGTGCCAGCCGCTTAGGACAGGGCGCCGGGGAGCTGTTTTTT. It is translated as CASRLGQGAGELFF. The chain employs TRBV6-4 and TRBJ2-2; TRBD1 aligns across 8 bases. The CDR3 extends over 14 amino acids. V gave up 8 bases and J gave up 6 bases; unmatched junction bases: 8. CDR1 MRHNA and CDR2 SNTAGT come from the germline V gene.

The V gene is TRBV4-2, the J gene TRBJ1-2, with a weak D call TRBD1 (6 bases). V shed 0 bases and J shed 2 bases, with 16 bases lying between them. The germline V gene encodes CDR1 LGHNA and CDR2 YNFKEQ. The CDR3 has 17 amino acids. CDR3: CASSQDIRSGQNYGYTF. The CDR3 DNA reads as TGTGCCAGCAGCCAAGATATTAGGTCCGGACAGAACTATGGCTACACCTTC.

V usage is TRBV20-1 and J usage is TRBJ2-7, with D perhaps TRBD1 (6 bases). CDR1 is DFQATT and CDR2 is SNEGSKA in the germline V gene (reference sequence). This CDR3 contains 11 residues. V lost 3 bases and J 6 bases, leaving 9 bases between the germline ends. Here the CDR3 reads CSAREGGEQYF. The CDR3 DNA reads TGCAGTGCTAGGGAAGGGGGCGAGCAGTACTTC.

The rearrangement links TRBV9 to TRBJ2-2, with 7 bases aligning to TRBD1. The CDR3 covers 16 residues. Germline CDR1 is SGDLS and CDR2 is YYNGEE. The trim removed 1 base at V and 3 bases at J, leaving 6 bases unmatched. CDR3 DNA sequence: TGTGCCAGCAGCGTAACAGGGGATAAGGACACCGGGGAGCTGTTTTTT. Its translation: CASSVTGDKDTGELFF.

The chain links TRBV2 to TRBJ2-7; D is unclear. The CDR3 consists of 13 residues. Per germline, CDR1 SNHLY and CDR2 FYNNEI. The ends were cut back, 2 bases at V and 3 bases at J, with 8 bases in the middle. The CDR3 protein is CASSEQENYEQYF. The CDR3 nucleotides are TGTGCCAGCAGTGAACAGGAAAACTACGAGCAGTACTTC.